The sequence of this TCR beta chain was determined in a study of cytomegalovirus exposure and HLA in healthy donors. Study conclusions and caveats: Presence/absence analyses treated sequencing depth as roughly uniform across donors.

Despite likely unrecorded immune exposures, the donors were nominally healthy at the time of sampling. CDR3 length: 14 residues. Germline V gene sequence: CDR1 SEHNR, CDR2 FQNEAQ (reference sequence). The V gene end was trimmed by 2 bases and the J gene end by 3 bases; junction bases not matched to a gene: 1. Details on this clone: Antigen specificity is unknown.

A multiplex PCR was run with 60 Vbeta primers and 13 Jbeta primers. The method was immunoSEQ multiplex PCR; TCRdb's version includes in-frame clones alone and lacks a portion of them. This table holds around 160,000 clones, about 71% found once. V is TRBV7-9 and J is TRBJ1-3; 7 bases match TRBD1. This clonotype was obtained from a man aged 50-59 years in good health and CMV-seronegative. The sequencing sample was made of PBMCs. The CDR3 loop is CASSLNRGGNTIYF. In DNA, the CDR3 is TGTGCCAGCAGCTTAAACAGGGGTGGAAACACCATATATTTT.